Reported below is one T cell receptor beta chain. The antigen remains unidentified. CDR1 and CDR2 from the germline V gene are KGHDR and SFDVKD. The CDR3 runs to 13 residues. Trimming left V 5 bases short and J 5 bases short, with 9 bases between. Clones were read by immunoSEQ multiplex PCR, and TCRdb kept only the in-frame ones, dropping some. The sample consists of 70,000 to 95,000 clones, more than 80% of them appearing once. The entry originates in a study of T cell responses to AZD1222 COVID-19 vaccine. Study-wide results and limits: The donor group comprised mostly white British people and more females; the analysis possibly underestimated clonal diversity. CD4 TCRs linked to vaccination spanned spike, dominating at 160-218 and 743-854.

The receptor was derived from an adult who received the AZD1222 COVID-19 vaccine. The sequencing used peripheral blood, collected 28 days after the second AZD1222 dose. The gene calls are TRBV24-1 and TRBJ2-1; no firm D call. The CDR3 sequence is CATSVGSNNEQFF. CDR3 bases: TGTGCCACCAGTGTCGGTTCAAACAATGAGCAGTTCTTC.